The sequence of this TCR beta chain was determined in a study of blood T cell repertoires in COVID-19. Study as a whole: T cells, B-cell-depleted T cells, or PBMCs supplied cDNA or gDNA.

The CDR3 consists of 12 residues. The V gene end was trimmed by 6 bases and the J gene end by 5 bases; junction bases not matched to a gene: 3. Original processing notes: Nucleated cell counts were estimated from reference gene primer amplification. Profiled with immunoSEQ multiplex PCR; TCRdb holds only in-frame clones, not every one. V and J calls and clone size are those listed in that table; D and trimming were worked out from the DNA. The sample holds more than 250,000 clones, about 82% seen once. Source material: peripheral blood. The chain links TRBV12-3 or TRBV12-4 to TRBJ2-7, with 8 bases fitting TRBD1. This clonotype originated in a woman in her forties or fifties with acute or convalescent COVID-19. This chain's CDR3 is CASSQGADEQYF. The CDR3 nucleotides read TGTGCCAGCAGCCAGGGGGCCGACGAGCAGTACTTC.